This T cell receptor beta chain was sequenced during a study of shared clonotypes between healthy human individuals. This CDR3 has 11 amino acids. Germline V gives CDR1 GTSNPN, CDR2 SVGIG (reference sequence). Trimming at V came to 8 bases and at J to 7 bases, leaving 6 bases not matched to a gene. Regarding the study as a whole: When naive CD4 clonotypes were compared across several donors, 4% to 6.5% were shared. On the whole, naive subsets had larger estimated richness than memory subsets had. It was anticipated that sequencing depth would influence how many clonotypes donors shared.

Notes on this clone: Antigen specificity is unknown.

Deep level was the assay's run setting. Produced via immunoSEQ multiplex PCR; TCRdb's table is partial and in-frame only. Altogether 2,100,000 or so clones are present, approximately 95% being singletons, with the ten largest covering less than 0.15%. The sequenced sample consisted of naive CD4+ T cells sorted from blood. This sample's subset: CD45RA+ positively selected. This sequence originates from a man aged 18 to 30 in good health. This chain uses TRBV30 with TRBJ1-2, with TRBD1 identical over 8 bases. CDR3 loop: CALGQDGGYTF. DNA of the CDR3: TGTGCCCTGGGACAGGACGGTGGCTACACCTTC.